This T cell receptor beta chain was documented in a study of blood T cells in healthy people across ages. V was cut by 0 bases and J by 0 bases, with 10 bases left in between. Germline loops: CDR1 SGHKS, CDR2 YYEKEE (reference sequence). This CDR3 comprises 16 residues. PCR was performed a second time for roughly 7 to 11 cycles using a sample-barcoded 5' primer and a J-beta primer mix. Via MiXCR, TCRdb re-called the 5' RACE reads, giving one row per CDR3 protein. The table has 700,000 to 950,000 distinct CDR3 sequences, 58% seen once. J is TRBJ1-5 and V is TRBV5-5, with D uncertain. The clonotype comes from a man aged 30 to 39 in good health. Sequenced sample: blood. The CDR3, as DNA: TGTGCCAGCAGCTTGGTGCCAGAAAATAGCAATCAGCCCCAGCATTTT. It yields the protein CASSLVPENSNQPQHF.